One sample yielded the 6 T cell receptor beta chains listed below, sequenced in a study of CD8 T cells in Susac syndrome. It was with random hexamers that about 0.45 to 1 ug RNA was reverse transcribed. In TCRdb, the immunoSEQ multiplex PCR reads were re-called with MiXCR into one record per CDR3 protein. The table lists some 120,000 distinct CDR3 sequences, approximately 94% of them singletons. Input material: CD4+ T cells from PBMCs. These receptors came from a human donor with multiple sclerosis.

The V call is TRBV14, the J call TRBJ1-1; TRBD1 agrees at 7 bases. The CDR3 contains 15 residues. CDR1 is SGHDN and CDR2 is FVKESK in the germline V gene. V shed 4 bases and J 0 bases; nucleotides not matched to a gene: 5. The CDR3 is CASSLQGGLNTEAFF. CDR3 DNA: TGTGCCAGCAGCCTTCAGGGGGGACTGAACACTGAAGCTTTCTTT. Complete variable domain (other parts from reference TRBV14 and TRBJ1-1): EAGVTQFPSHSVIEKGQTVTLRCDPISGHDNLYWYRRVMGKEIKFLLHFVKESKQDESGMPNNRFLAERTGGTYSTLKVQPAELEDSGVYFCASSLQGGLNTEAFFGQGTRLTVV.

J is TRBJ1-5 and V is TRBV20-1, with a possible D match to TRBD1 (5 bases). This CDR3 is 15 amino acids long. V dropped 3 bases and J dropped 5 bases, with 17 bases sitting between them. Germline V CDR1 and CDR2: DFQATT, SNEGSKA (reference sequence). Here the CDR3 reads CSASPSRSRDQPQHF. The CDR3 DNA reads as TGCAGTGCTAGTCCCAGTCGGTCCAGGGATCAGCCCCAGCATTTT.

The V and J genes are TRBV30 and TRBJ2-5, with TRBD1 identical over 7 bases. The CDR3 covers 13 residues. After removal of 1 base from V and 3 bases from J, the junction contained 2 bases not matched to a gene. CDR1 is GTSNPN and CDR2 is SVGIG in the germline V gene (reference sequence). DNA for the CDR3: TGTGCCTGGAGTGATCAGGGGGAAGAGACCCAGTACTTC. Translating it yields CAWSDQGEETQYF.

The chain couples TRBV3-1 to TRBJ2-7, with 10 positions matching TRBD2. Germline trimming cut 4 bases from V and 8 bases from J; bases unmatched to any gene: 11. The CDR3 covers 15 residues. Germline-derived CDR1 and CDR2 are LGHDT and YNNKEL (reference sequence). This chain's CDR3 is CASSLKGLAGEKQYF. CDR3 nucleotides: TGTGCCAGCAGCCTAAAGGGGCTAGCGGGAGAGAAGCAGTACTTC.

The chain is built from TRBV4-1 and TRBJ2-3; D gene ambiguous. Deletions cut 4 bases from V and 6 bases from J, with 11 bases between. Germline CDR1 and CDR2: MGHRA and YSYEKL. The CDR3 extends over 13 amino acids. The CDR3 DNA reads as TGCGCCAGCAGCCCCGTACTTCGGGATACGCAGTATTTT. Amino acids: CASSPVLRDTQYF.

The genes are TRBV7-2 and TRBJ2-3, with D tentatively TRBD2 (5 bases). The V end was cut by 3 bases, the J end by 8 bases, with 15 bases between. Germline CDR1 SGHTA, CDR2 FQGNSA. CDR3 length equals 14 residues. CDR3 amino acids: CASSFGGAQATQYF. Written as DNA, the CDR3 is TGTGCCAGCAGCTTCGGAGGTGCCCAAGCTACGCAGTATTTT.